These T cell receptor beta chains were read from a single sample in a study of blood T cell repertoires in COVID-19. The assay was immunoSEQ multiplex PCR, and TCRdb's table has in-frame clones only and misses some. Of 200,000 to 250,000 clones listed, roughly 79% are singletons. The sequenced sample consisted of PBMCs or T cells enriched from blood (not recorded which). The receptors were gathered from a woman in her 50s with acute COVID-19. The conserved cysteine and the conserved F or W are not part of the CDR3 here.

v_gene,j_gene,CDR3aa
TRBV7-2,TRBJ2-4,ASSLDLKPSDIQY
TRBV27,TRBJ1-5,ASSFHNQPQH
TRBV5-1,TRBJ1-1,ASSWTGSNTEAF
TRBV4-3,TRBJ2-3,ASSQEDNTSGGKFTDTQY
TRBV6-2/TRBV6-3,TRBJ2-5,ASSYSGTVYPQY
TRBV5-1,TRBJ2-1,ASSLNSNNEQF
TRBV27,TRBJ1-5,ASRIQGAGNQPQH
TRBV29-1,TRBJ2-3,SVESVRQGGTDTQY
TRBV4-1,TRBJ1-1,ASSQEGGRDTEAF
TRBV27,TRBJ2-1,ASSSRTGGYINEQF
TRBV6-5,TRBJ2-7,ASSRGQGPHEQY
TRBV28,TRBJ2-5,ASSDRQGAWETQY
TRBV3-1/TRBV3-2,TRBJ1-5,ASSHRSNQPQH
TRBV7-2,TRBJ2-1,ASSLLGAAGGYNEQF
TRBV7-9,TRBJ1-4,ASSLLGTGINEKLF
TRBV7-2,TRBJ1-3,ASSLVQGAHGNTIY
TRBV19,TRBJ1-5,ASRVYNQPQH
TRBV29-1,TRBJ1-5,SVEISSNQPQH
TRBV4-3,TRBJ1-3,ASSQVLSGNTIY
TRBV18,TRBJ2-7,ASSPPLEYEQY
TRBV5-1,TRBJ2-7,ASSLGTGDLYEQY
TRBV28,TRBJ1-5,ASSLYRGSYGQPQH
TRBV19,TRBJ1-5,ASSIVAGGNQPQH
TRBV9,TRBJ2-2,ASSAQGRNTGELF
TRBV7-2,TRBJ2-5,ASSLGGGGETQY
TRBV7-9,TRBJ1-5,ASSLEFSDQPQH
TRBV30,TRBJ2-7,AWSWSGVVYEQY
TRBV3-1/TRBV3-2,TRBJ2-3,ASSQVRGPGGTQY
TRBV7-2,TRBJ1-1,ASSPGHANTEAF
TRBV28,TRBJ1-2,ASSLGDRKNYGYT
TRBV7-2,TRBJ2-4,ASSLSQAAKNIQY
TRBV3-1/TRBV3-2,TRBJ1-5,ASSLGNQPQH
TRBV18,TRBJ2-7,ASSAGGQGTYEQY
TRBV28,TRBJ2-7,ASSPGGTVEQY
TRBV28,TRBJ2-2,ASKTGQTNTGELF
TRBV5-1,TRBJ2-7,ASSLAGGGNYEQY
TRBV19,TRBJ2-2,ASSRFGKGYTGELF
TRBV7-2,TRBJ2-1,ASSSLAGNSYNEQF
TRBV25-1,TRBJ1-1,ASPTGYYTEAF
TRBV19,TRBJ2-5,ASSISGPGRGGQETQY
TRBV19,TRBJ2-7,ATQAGGPYEQY
TRBV6-1,TRBJ1-1,ASSEWGENTEAF
TRBV18,TRBJ2-5,ASSPETGQPGGETQY
TRBV11-2,TRBJ2-5,ASSYLGLDQETQY
TRBV19,TRBJ2-1,ASSIRRGALDEQF
TRBV6-5,TRBJ2-5,ASRDRGETQY
TRBV18,TRBJ2-5,ASSRVAGGETQY
TRBV29-1,TRBJ1-2,SVETAQGSIHGYT
TRBV19,TRBJ2-7,ASSPGQGPYEQY
TRBV7-2,TRBJ2-6,ASSLRVPGMSAGANVLT
TRBV15,TRBJ2-3,ATSRVGTGGFADTQY
TRBV7-9,TRBJ2-1,ASSSPDSSGGISYNEQF
TRBV5-6,TRBJ2-3,ASSHTSRGLNTDTQY
TRBV6-2/TRBV6-3,TRBJ1-5,ASSGQYYVGNQPQH
TRBV28,TRBJ1-3,ASSLETGSSGNTIY
TRBV6-5,TRBJ1-2,ASSFTVHYGYT
TRBV21-1,TRBJ1-5,ASSKSRGGNQPQH
TRBV28,TRBJ2-3,ASRPGTSGDTQY
TRBV28,TRBJ1-5,ASSLLGDTDQPQH
TRBV5-1,TRBJ2-5,ASSLTGVETQY